The rows below give T cell receptor beta chains drawn from one sample of a study of shared clonotypes between healthy human individuals. TCRdb's table, derived via immunoSEQ multiplex PCR, lists solely in-frame clones and lacks some. The sample has roughly 2 million clones; approximately 95% are singletons. Material: naive CD4+ T cells sorted from blood. These receptors were taken from a man aged 18 to 29 in good health. The CDR3 runs from the conserved cysteine through the conserved F or W. A D gene is named only where the DNA matches it firmly. Expanded clones are given a class, and other clones once, few, many or no size at all.

D: TRBD1
J: TRBJ1-5
V: TRBV28
size: .
CDR3: CASSLSTGGNQPQHF
DNA: TGTGCCAGCAGTTTATCGACAGGGGGCAATCAGCCCCAGCATTTT

D: .
J: TRBJ2-4
V: TRBV6-1
size: .
CDR3: CASSEGGWDKNIQYF
DNA: TGTGCCAGCAGTGAAGGGGGCTGGGACAAAAACATTCAGTACTTC

D: .
J: TRBJ2-7
V: TRBV10-2
size: .
CDR3: CASSGISYEQYF
DNA: TGCGCCAGCAGCGGGATCTCCTACGAGCAGTACTTC

D: .
J: TRBJ1-5
V: TRBV30
size: .
CDR3: CAWNPKSNQPQHF
DNA: TGTGCCTGGAACCCAAAGAGCAATCAGCCCCAGCATTTT

D: .
J: TRBJ1-2
V: TRBV6-1
size: .
CDR3: CASSNRVVDGYTF
DNA: TGTGCCAGCAGCAACAGGGTTGTGGATGGCTACACCTTC

D: .
J: TRBJ1-1
V: TRBV6-1
size: .
CDR3: CASSEGRGTEAFF
DNA: TGTGCCAGCAGTGAGGGAAGGGGTACTGAAGCTTTCTTT

D: .
J: TRBJ2-1
V: TRBV12-5
size: .
CDR3: CASGLVNRTNEQFF
DNA: TGTGCTAGTGGTTTGGTAAACAGGACCAATGAGCAGTTCTTC

D: .
J: TRBJ2-7
V: TRBV6-1
size: .
CDR3: CASSEAGKGWGYEQYF
DNA: TGTGCCAGCAGTGAAGCGGGGAAGGGGTGGGGATACGAGCAGTACTTC

D: .
J: TRBJ2-2
V: TRBV7-9
size: .
CDR3: CASSFLPNTGELFF
DNA: TGTGCCAGCAGCTTTCTCCCGAACACCGGGGAGCTGTTTTTT

D: TRBD1
J: TRBJ1-2
V: TRBV10-3
size: once
CDR3: CAISEGQVYGYTF
DNA: TGTGCCATCAGTGAGGGACAGGTCTATGGCTACACCTTC

D: .
J: TRBJ2-7
V: TRBV10-1
size: .
CDR3: CASSRDGSGEQYF
DNA: TGCGCCAGCAGCCGAGACGGGAGCGGCGAGCAGTACTTC

D: .
J: TRBJ2-7
V: TRBV21-1
size: .
CDR3: CASSNASGRYEQYF
DNA: TGTGCCAGCAGCAACGCTAGCGGGAGGTACGAGCAGTACTTC

D: .
J: TRBJ1-1
V: TRBV2
size: .
CDR3: CASTGNRVETEAFF
DNA: TGTGCCAGCACGGGCAACAGGGTTGAGACTGAAGCTTTCTTT

D: TRBD2
J: TRBJ2-7
V: TRBV4-3
size: .
CDR3: CASSPAGGGFEQYF
DNA: TGCGCCAGCAGCCCCGCGGGAGGGGGGTTCGAGCAGTACTTC

D: TRBD1
J: TRBJ2-7
V: TRBV7-9
size: .
CDR3: CASSLAPTGTVGEQYF
DNA: TGTGCCAGCAGCTTAGCCCCGACAGGGACCGTAGGCGAGCAGTACTTC

D: .
J: TRBJ2-7
V: TRBV7-9
size: .
CDR3: CASSPASGRYEQYF
DNA: TGTGCCAGCAGCCCTGCTTCAGGGCGTTACGAGCAGTACTTC

D: TRBD2
J: TRBJ2-3
V: TRBV5-4
size: once
CDR3: CASSLAVLAGLTDTQYF
DNA: TGTGCCAGCAGCTTGGCAGTGTTAGCGGGGTTAACAGATACGCAGTATTTT

D: .
J: TRBJ1-2
V: TRBV6-1
size: .
CDR3: CASSDPRIHGYTF
DNA: TGTGCCAGCAGTGATCCCCGCATCCATGGCTACACCTTC

D: TRBD2
J: TRBJ2-7
V: TRBV7-9
size: .
CDR3: CASSSASGGAHEQYF
DNA: TGTGCCAGCAGCTCTGCTAGCGGGGGGGCCCACGAGCAGTACTTC

D: TRBD2
J: TRBJ2-7
V: TRBV5-1
size: .
CDR3: CASSSQRGDHYEQYF
DNA: TGCGCCAGCAGCTCTCAGCGGGGGGACCACTACGAGCAGTACTTC

D: .
J: TRBJ1-5
V: TRBV5-1
size: .
CDR3: CASSLGGYNQPQHF
DNA: TGCGCCAGCAGCTTGGGGGGTTACAATCAGCCCCAGCATTTT

D: TRBD1
J: TRBJ2-1
V: TRBV7-9
size: .
CDR3: CASSPRTGYNEQFF
DNA: TGTGCCAGCAGCCCCAGGACAGGGTACAATGAGCAGTTCTTC

D: TRBD2
J: TRBJ2-2
V: TRBV9
size: .
CDR3: CASSVEVSGSNTGELFF
DNA: TGTGCCAGCAGCGTAGAAGTTAGCGGGTCGAACACCGGGGAGCTGTTTTTT

D: TRBD1
J: TRBJ1-1
V: TRBV5-1
size: .
CDR3: CASSLITGDKYEAFF
DNA: TGCGCCAGCAGCTTGATAACAGGGGATAAGTATGAAGCTTTCTTT

D: .
J: TRBJ2-7
V: TRBV2
size: .
CDR3: CASSLNGSEQYF
DNA: TGTGCCAGCAGTTTAAACGGGAGCGAGCAGTACTTC

D: .
J: TRBJ2-3
V: TRBV7-9
size: .
CDR3: CASSGSTDTQYF
DNA: TGTGCCAGCAGCGGGAGCACAGATACGCAGTATTTT

D: .
J: TRBJ2-3
V: TRBV6-5
size: once
CDR3: CASSYSKPPTQYF
DNA: TGTGCCAGCAGTTACTCGAAGCCCCCCACGCAGTATTTT

D: .
J: TRBJ2-2
V: TRBV6-1
size: .
CDR3: CASNREMGTGELFF
DNA: TGTGCCAGCAACAGGGAAATGGGCACCGGGGAGCTGTTTTTT

D: TRBD1
J: TRBJ1-6
V: TRBV18
size: .
CDR3: CASSHPTGPLHF
DNA: TGTGCCAGCTCACACCCGACAGGGCCCCTCCACTTT

D: .
J: TRBJ2-4
V: TRBV5-1
size: .
CDR3: CASSLDVAKNIQYF
DNA: TGCGCCAGCAGCTTAGATGTAGCCAAAAACATTCAGTACTTC

D: TRBD1
J: TRBJ2-2
V: TRBV28
size: .
CDR3: CASRTWDRNTGELFF
DNA: TGTGCCAGCAGGACTTGGGACAGGAACACCGGGGAGCTGTTTTTT

D: .
J: TRBJ1-2
V: TRBV28
size: .
CDR3: CASRGPYYGYTF
DNA: TGTGCCAGCAGGGGCCCCTACTATGGCTACACCTTC

D: .
J: TRBJ2-7
V: TRBV7-3
size: .
CDR3: CASSFSDTYEQYF
DNA: TGTGCCAGCAGCTTCTCGGACACCTACGAGCAGTACTTC

D: .
J: TRBJ2-3
V: TRBV30
size: .
CDR3: CACSDGATTDTQYF
DNA: TGTGCCTGCTCAGATGGGGCTACCACAGATACGCAGTATTTT

D: TRBD2
J: TRBJ2-4
V: TRBV19
size: once
CDR3: CASSITREGPPLRNIQYF
DNA: TGTGCCAGTAGTATAACGAGGGAGGGGCCCCCACTGAGAAACATTCAGTACTTC

D: .
J: TRBJ2-7
V: TRBV6-5
size: .
CDR3: CASSYSIGLVYEQYF
DNA: TGTGCCAGCAGTTACTCGATCGGTCTGGTGTACGAGCAGTACTTC

D: .
J: TRBJ2-7
V: TRBV18
size: once
CDR3: CASSPVGYEQYF
DNA: TGTGCCAGCTCACCAGTAGGGTACGAGCAGTACTTC

D: .
J: TRBJ2-1
V: TRBV5-1
size: .
CDR3: CASSQVRQTYNEQFF
DNA: TGCGCCAGCAGCCAAGTACGGCAGACTTACAATGAGCAGTTCTTC

D: .
J: TRBJ1-5
V: TRBV5-1
size: .
CDR3: CASSPGDSNQPQHF
DNA: TGCGCCAGCAGCCCGGGGGATAGCAATCAGCCCCAGCATTTT

D: .
J: TRBJ1-5
V: TRBV7-9
size: .
CDR3: CASSLGVGPQPQHF
DNA: TGTGCCAGCAGCTTAGGTGTGGGTCCTCAGCCCCAGCATTTT

D: .
J: TRBJ1-2
V: TRBV28
size: .
CDR3: CASSTGDRLNYGYTF
DNA: TGTGCCAGCAGTACCGGAGACAGATTGAACTATGGCTACACCTTC

D: TRBD2
J: TRBJ2-1
V: TRBV9
size: .
CDR3: CASSVTIAGASGAYNEQFF
DNA: TGTGCCAGCAGCGTAACGATAGCGGGGGCCTCAGGGGCGTACAATGAGCAGTTCTTC

D: .
J: TRBJ2-5
V: TRBV9
size: .
CDR3: CASSVDPKGTQYF
DNA: TGTGCCAGCAGCGTAGATCCAAAAGGGACCCAGTACTTC

D: .
J: TRBJ2-5
V: TRBV5-4
size: .
CDR3: CASSMGTSGAIQETQYF
DNA: TGTGCCAGCAGCATGGGGACAAGCGGGGCTATCCAAGAGACCCAGTACTTC

D: .
J: TRBJ2-2
V: TRBV11-3
size: once
CDR3: CASRGARNTGELFF
DNA: TGTGCCAGCAGGGGGGCCCGGAACACCGGGGAGCTGTTTTTT